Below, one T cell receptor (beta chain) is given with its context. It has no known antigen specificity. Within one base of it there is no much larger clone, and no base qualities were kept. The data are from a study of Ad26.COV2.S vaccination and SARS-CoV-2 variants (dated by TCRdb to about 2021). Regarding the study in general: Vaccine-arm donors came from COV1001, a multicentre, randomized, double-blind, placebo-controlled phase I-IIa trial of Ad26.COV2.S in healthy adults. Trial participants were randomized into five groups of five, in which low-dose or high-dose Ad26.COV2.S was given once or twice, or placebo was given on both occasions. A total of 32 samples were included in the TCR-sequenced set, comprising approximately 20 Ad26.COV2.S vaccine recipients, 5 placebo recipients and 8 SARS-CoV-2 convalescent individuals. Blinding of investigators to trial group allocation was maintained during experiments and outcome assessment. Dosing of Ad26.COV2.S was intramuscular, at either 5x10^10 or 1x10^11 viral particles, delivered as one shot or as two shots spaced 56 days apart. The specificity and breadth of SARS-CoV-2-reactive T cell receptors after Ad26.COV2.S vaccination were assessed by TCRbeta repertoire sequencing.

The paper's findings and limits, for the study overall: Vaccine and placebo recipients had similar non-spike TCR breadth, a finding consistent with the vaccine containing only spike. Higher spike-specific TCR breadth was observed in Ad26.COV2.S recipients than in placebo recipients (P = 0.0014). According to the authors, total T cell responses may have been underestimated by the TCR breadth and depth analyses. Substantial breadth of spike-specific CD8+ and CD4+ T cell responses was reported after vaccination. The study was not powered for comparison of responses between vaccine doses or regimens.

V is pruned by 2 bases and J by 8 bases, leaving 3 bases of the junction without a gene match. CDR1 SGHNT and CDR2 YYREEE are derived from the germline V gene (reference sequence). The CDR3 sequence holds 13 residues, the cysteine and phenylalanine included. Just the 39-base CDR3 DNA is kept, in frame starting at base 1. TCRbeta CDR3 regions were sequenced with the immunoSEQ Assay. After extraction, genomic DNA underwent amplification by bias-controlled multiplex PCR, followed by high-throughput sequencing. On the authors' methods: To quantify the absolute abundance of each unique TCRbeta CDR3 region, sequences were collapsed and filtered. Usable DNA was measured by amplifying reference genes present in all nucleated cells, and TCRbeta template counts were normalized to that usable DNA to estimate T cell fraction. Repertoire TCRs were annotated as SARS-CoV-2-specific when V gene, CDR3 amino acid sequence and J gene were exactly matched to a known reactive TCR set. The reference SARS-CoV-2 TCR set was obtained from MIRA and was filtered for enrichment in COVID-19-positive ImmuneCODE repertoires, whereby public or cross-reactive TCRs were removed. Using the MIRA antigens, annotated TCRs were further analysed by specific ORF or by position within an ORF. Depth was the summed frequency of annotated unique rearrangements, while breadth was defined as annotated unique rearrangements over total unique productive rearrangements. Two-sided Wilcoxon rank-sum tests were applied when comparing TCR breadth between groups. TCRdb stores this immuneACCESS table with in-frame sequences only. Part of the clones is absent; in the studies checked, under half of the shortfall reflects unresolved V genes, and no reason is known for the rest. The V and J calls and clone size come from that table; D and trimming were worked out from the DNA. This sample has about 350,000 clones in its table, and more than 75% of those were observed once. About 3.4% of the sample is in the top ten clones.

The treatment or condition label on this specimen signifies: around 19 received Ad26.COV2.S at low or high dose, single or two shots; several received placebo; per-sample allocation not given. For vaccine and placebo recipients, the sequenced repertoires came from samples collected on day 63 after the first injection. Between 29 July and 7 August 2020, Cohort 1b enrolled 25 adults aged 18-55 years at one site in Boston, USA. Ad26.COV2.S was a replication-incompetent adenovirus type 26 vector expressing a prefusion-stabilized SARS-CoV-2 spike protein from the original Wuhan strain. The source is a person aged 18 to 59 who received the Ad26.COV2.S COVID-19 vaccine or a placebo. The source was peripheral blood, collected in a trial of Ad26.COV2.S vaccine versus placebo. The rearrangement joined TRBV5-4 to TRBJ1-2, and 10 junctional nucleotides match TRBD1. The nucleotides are TGTGCCAGCAGCTTCGGGACAGGGGAGGGCTACACCTTC. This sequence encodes CASSFGTGEGYTF. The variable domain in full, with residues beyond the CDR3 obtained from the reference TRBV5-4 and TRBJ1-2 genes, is ETGVTQSPTHLIKTRGQQVTLRCSSQSGHNTVSWYQQALGQGPQFIFQYYREEENGRGNFPPRFSGLQFPNYSSELNVNALELDDSALYLCASSFGTGEGYTFGSGTRLTVV.